A single sample is the source of the 31 T cell receptor beta chains below, sequenced in a study of blood T cell repertoires in COVID-19. This table comes from immunoSEQ multiplex PCR, and its TCRdb copy is limited to in-frame clones, with some not included. The sample includes some 250,000 clones, roughly nine tenths of them seen just once. The material sequenced was PBMCs or T cells enriched from blood (not recorded which). The source is a human donor in a cohort exposed to, infected with or recovered from COVID-19 (not recorded which). The donor label of this sample is uncertain.

The chain is built from TRBV19 and TRBJ1-2, with 8 bases fitting TRBD1. Germline lookup yields CDR1 LNHDA and CDR2 SQIVND (reference sequence). The CDR3 runs 14 residues. V lost 2 bases, J lost 8 bases, and 7 bases stayed unmatched. For the CDR3, the DNA is TGTGCCAGTAGTATATCAGGGGGCGTATCCGGCTACACCTTC. It yields the protein CASSISGGVSGYTF. Full variable domain (remainder filled in from reference TRBV19 and TRBJ1-2): DGGITQSPKYLFRKEGQNVTLSCEQNLNHDAMYWYRQDPGQGLRLIYYSQIVNDFQKGDIAEGYSVSREKKESFPLTVTSAQKNPTAFYLCASSISGGVSGYTFGSGTRLTVV.

This chain uses TRBV5-5 with TRBJ2-1, with D perhaps matching TRBD1 (8 bases). In germline, CDR1 is SGHKS, CDR2 YYEKEE (reference sequence). CDR3 length: 15 residues. Trimming removed 4 bases at V and 7 bases at J, with 18 bases between. The CDR3 region is CASSLDRGLSNEQFF. CDR3 nucleotide sequence: TGTGCCAGCAGCCTTGACAGGGGACTATCAAATGAGCAGTTCTTC.

The CDR3 DNA follows: TGCGCCAGCAGCACGTGGACAGGGGGCAGCGAGCAGTACTTC. Translated: CASSTWTGGSEQYF. The rearrangement uses TRBV5-1 and TRBJ2-7, with 11 positions matching TRBD1. Germline CDR1 and CDR2: SGHRS and YFSETQ. This CDR3 is 14 amino acids long. The J segment lost 6 bases and the V segment lost 4 bases, leaving 6 bases of the junction unmatched.

The rearrangement joins TRBV5-1 to TRBJ1-5; D possibly corresponds to TRBD1 (5 bases). Germline CDR1 reads SGHRS; CDR2 reads YFSETQ. Trimming stripped 0 bases from V and 0 bases from J, with 7 bases between. The length of the CDR3 is 15 residues. The CDR3 is CASSLGGNSNQPQHF. The CDR3 region has the DNA TGCGCCAGCAGCTTGGGGGGCAATAGCAATCAGCCCCAGCATTTT.

The chain employs TRBV6-5 and TRBJ2-1; 7 bases fit TRBD1. V lost 6 bases and J lost 4; bases outside the gene matches: 9. Germline CDR1 and CDR2: MNHEY and SVGAGI. The CDR3 contains 15 residues. CDR3 sequence: CASSLRQGAYNEQFF. Written as DNA, the CDR3 is TGTGCCAGCAGCCTGCGACAGGGCGCTTACAATGAGCAGTTCTTC.

As to this clone: The sample contains more than one DNA sequence encoding this CDR3. The chain is built from TRBV25-1 and TRBJ2-7; maybe TRBD1 (6 bases). The CDR3 has 11 amino acids. Per germline, CDR1 MGHDK and CDR2 SYGVNS. V lost 6 bases and J lost 3, with 6 bases in between. This chain's CDR3 is CASSRGYEQYF. Written as DNA, the CDR3 is TGTGCCAGCAGCAGGGGCTACGAGCAGTACTTC.

In this sample, this clone turned up a few times. The gene calls are TRBV7-9 and TRBJ1-1; D is undetermined. Germline CDR1 SEHNR, CDR2 FQNEAQ (reference sequence). This CDR3 comprises 13 residues. Deletions cut 1 base from V and 4 bases from J, with 7 bases between. The CDR3 coding sequence is TGTGCCAGCAGCTTAGTCGGGAGCACTGAAGCTTTCTTT. This translates into CASSLVGSTEAFF.

The chain couples TRBV12-5 to TRBJ2-2, with D tentatively TRBD1 (6 bases). The germline V and J ends were trimmed by 8 bases and 7 bases, with 14 bases remaining between them. CDR3 length: 13 amino acids. Germline V gives CDR1 LGHNT, CDR2 FRNRAP. The DNA for the CDR3 is TGTGCTAGTTTAAGGGACAACGTCGGGGAGCTGTTTTTT. Protein: CASLRDNVGELFF.

The chain joins TRBV18 to TRBJ1-1, with D perhaps TRBD1 (6 bases). Per germline, CDR1 KGHSH and CDR2 LQKENI. Trimming pared 2 bases from V and 1 base from J, leaving 11 bases between. The CDR3 covers 15 residues. CDR3 sequence: CASSPNREWNTEAFF. The CDR3 DNA follows: TGTGCCAGCTCACCAAACAGGGAATGGAACACTGAAGCTTTCTTT.

This chain links TRBV10-1 with TRBJ2-5; 10 bases agree with TRBD1. Looked up from germline, CDR1 is WNHNN and CDR2 is SYGVQD (reference sequence). CDR3 length: 15 amino acids. J gave up 7 bases and V 6 bases, and 11 bases lay outside the gene matches. The CDR3 bases are TGCGCCAGCAGCCTCCAGAGGGGACAGGGGAGGACCCAGTACTTC. Amino acids: CASSLQRGQGRTQYF.

Here the CDR3 reads CAWSPDKRRQHF. As DNA, the CDR3 is TGTGCCTGGAGCCCGGACAAGAGGCGCCAGCATTTT. This chain joins TRBV30 and TRBJ1-5; TRBD1 is a possible D gene (5 bases). CDR1 and CDR2 (germline): GTSNPN, SVGIG (reference sequence). The CDR3 consists of 12 residues. V lost 3 bases to trimming and J lost 12 bases, with 15 bases between them.

This chain links TRBV19 with TRBJ1-4, with unresolved D. CDR3 length: 15 amino acids. V shed 3 bases and J shed 4 bases, with 12 bases lying between them. CDR1 is LNHDA and CDR2 is SQIVND in the germline V gene (reference sequence). The CDR3 coding sequence is TGTGCCAGTAGTATCTCCAGCGTAGTTAATGAAAAACTGTTTTTT. Translation: CASSISSVVNEKLFF.

The V call is TRBV27, the J call TRBJ2-5; TRBD2 is a possible D gene (6 bases). V shed 5 bases and J shed 4 bases, with 17 bases lying between them. Germline V lookup: CDR1 MNHEY, CDR2 SMNVEV (reference sequence). The CDR3 loop spans 15 amino acids. CDR3 DNA sequence: TGTGCCAGCAGTCCCGCCCGACTAGAGAGAGAGACCCAGTACTTC. This encodes CASSPARLERETQYF.

A single count supports this clone. This chain links TRBV6-1 with TRBJ2-7; D not certain. The CDR3 has 15 amino acids. The V and J ends lost 2 bases and 0 bases respectively, with 11 bases between them. Germline CDR1 reads MNHNS; CDR2 reads SASEGT. The CDR3 protein is CASSEQSLLSYEQYF. CDR3 nucleotides: TGTGCCAGCAGTGAACAATCCTTACTCTCCTACGAGCAGTACTTC.

This sequence joins TRBV10-3 and TRBJ1-5; 7 nucleotides line up with TRBD1. The CDR3 spans 14 residues. CDR1 is ENHRY and CDR2 is SYGVKD in the germline V gene. V was pared by 6 bases and J by 4 bases, with 6 bases of the junction left unmatched. Here the CDR3 reads CAIREGQSNQPQHF. CDR3 nucleotides: TGTGCCATCAGGGAGGGACAGTCGAATCAGCCCCAGCATTTT.

The rearrangement uses TRBV5-1 and TRBJ1-1, with 10 positions matching TRBD1. V shed 4 bases, J shed 6 bases, and the junction held 12 bases outside the gene matches. Germline V gene data show CDR1 as SGHRS and CDR2 as YFSETQ. The CDR3 loop spans 16 amino acids. The CDR3 protein is CASSPSQGTGVPEAFF. DNA for the CDR3: TGCGCCAGCAGCCCATCCCAGGGGACAGGGGTCCCTGAAGCTTTCTTT.

This clone was picked up one time. The CDR3 is CASSLGGGAGNEQFF. The CDR3 region has the DNA TGTGCCAGCAGCCTTGGCGGGGGGGCCGGGAATGAGCAGTTCTTC. V gene TRBV7-8 combines with J gene TRBJ2-1, with TRBD2 matching 9 bases. This CDR3 has 15 residues. From germline, CDR1 is SGHVS and CDR2 FQNEAQ. Germline trimming cut 5 bases from V and 7 bases from J; bases unmatched to any gene: 9.

On this clone: A much more abundant neighbour one base away suggests this may be a read error. Additional DNA sequences in this sample encode the identical CDR3. The rearrangement uses TRBV4-1 and TRBJ2-1; TRBD2 matches at 10 bases. There are 15 residues in the CDR3. CDR1 is MGHRA and CDR2 is YSYEKL in the germline V gene. The CDR3 is CASSQKRGGGNEQFF. In DNA, the CDR3 is TGCGCCAGCAGCCAGAAGCGGGGGGGCGGGAATGAACAGTTCTTC.

The V and J genes are TRBV18 and TRBJ1-1, with D possibly being TRBD1 (5 bases). The V gene's germline CDR1 is KGHSH and CDR2 LQKENI. CDR3 length: 13 amino acids. V dropped 2 bases and J dropped 5 bases, with 9 bases sitting between them. The CDR3 DNA reads as TGTGCCAGCTCACCAACGCAGGGAACTGAAGCTTTCTTT. This gives the protein CASSPTQGTEAFF.

The chain is built from TRBV10-2 and TRBJ2-7; TRBD2 aligns across 7 bases. The junction had 5 bases not matched to a gene; V was cut back by 8 bases and J by 1 base. The CDR3 length is 13 residues. CDR1 WSHSY and CDR2 SAAADI come from the germline V gene. The CDR3 DNA reads as TGCGCCAGCGCAGCGGGGTGGTCCTACGAGCAGTACTTC. It yields the protein CASAAGWSYEQYF.

This clone was found once. Different DNA sequences within this sample yield the same CDR3. V is TRBV18 and J is TRBJ2-3; the match to TRBD2 covers 11 bases. CDR3 length: 15 amino acids. Per germline, CDR1 KGHSH and CDR2 LQKENI. V was clipped by 2 bases and J by 3 bases; unmatched bases: 1. The CDR3 here is CASSPGLAGTDTQYF. DNA for the CDR3: TGTGCCAGCTCACCAGGACTAGCGGGTACAGATACGCAGTATTTT.

This chain links TRBV18 with TRBJ1-6; D not resolved. With 1 base removed from V and 8 bases from J, the gap between germline ends came to 12 bases. CDR3 length equals 15 residues. CDR1 and CDR2 (germline): KGHSH, LQKENI. For the CDR3, the DNA is TGTGCCAGCTCACCACTGGAGGGAAAGGATTCACCCCTCCACTTT. Residues: CASSPLEGKDSPLHF.

This chain connects TRBV27 to TRBJ2-2, with TRBD2 identical over 9 bases. V shed 7 bases and J 0 bases; nucleotides not matched to a gene: 3. CDR1 and CDR2 from the germline V gene are MNHEY and SMNVEV (reference sequence). The CDR3 length is 15 residues. The CDR3 here is CASKAGGANTGELFF. In DNA, the CDR3 is TGTGCCAGCAAAGCGGGGGGAGCGAACACCGGGGAGCTGTTTTTT.

Only one count was recorded for this clone. The gene calls are TRBV2 and TRBJ1-4; 7 bases match TRBD1. This CDR3 spans 16 amino acids. CDR1 is SNHLY, CDR2 FYNNEI, per germline. J was trimmed by 6 bases and V by 3 bases; bases with no gene match: 10. The CDR3, as DNA: TGTGCCAGCAGTGAGGGTGGGACAGCGAGGGATGAAAAACTGTTTTTT. Translated: CASSEGGTARDEKLFF. Full variable domain (outside the CDR3, taken from reference TRBV2 and TRBJ1-4): EPEVTQTPSHQVTQMGQEVILRCVPISNHLYFYWYRQILGQKVEFLVSFYNNEISEKSEIFDDQFSVERPDGSNFTLKIRSTKLEDSAMYFCASSEGGTARDEKLFFGSGTQLSVL.

The rearrangement links TRBV4-1 to TRBJ2-3; TRBD2 aligns across 9 bases. The junction had 12 bases not matched to a gene; V was cut back by 1 base and J by 7 bases. Germline V gives CDR1 MGHRA, CDR2 YSYEKL. This CDR3 has 17 residues. The CDR3 region is CASSQVVGGGAVHTQYF. The CDR3 region has the DNA TGCGCCAGCAGCCAAGTTGTTGGCGGGGGGGCCGTCCATACGCAGTATTTT.

This clone was observed a single time. The chain joins TRBV30 to TRBJ1-3; 8 nucleotides line up with TRBD1. The CDR3 sequence is 13 residues long. CDR1 is GTSNPN and CDR2 is SVGIG in the germline V gene (reference sequence). The V gene end was trimmed by 3 bases and the J gene end by 6 bases; junction bases not matched to a gene: 4. The CDR3: CAWSRDRLNTIYF. The CDR3 coding sequence is TGTGCCTGGAGCCGGGACAGGCTAAACACCATATATTTT.

The rearrangement joins TRBV5-4 to TRBJ2-1; the D gene is possibly TRBD2 (7 bases). V lost 0 bases and J 2 bases, leaving 12 bases between the germline ends. The CDR3 has 16 residues. Germline loops: CDR1 SGHNT, CDR2 YYREEE (reference sequence). The CDR3 region has the DNA TGTGCCAGCAGCTTGGCGGCCGGGGGGCCCTACAATGAGCAGTTCTTC. Its translation is CASSLAAGGPYNEQFF.

The rearrangement joins TRBV2 to TRBJ1-1; D unclear. V gave up 5 bases and J gave up 2 bases, with 15 bases separating them. The CDR3 has 15 residues. CDR1 and CDR2 from the germline V gene are SNHLY and FYNNEI. The CDR3 sequence is CASSRIRQDNTEAFF. CDR3 in DNA: TGTGCCAGCAGTCGAATCCGGCAGGATAACACTGAAGCTTTCTTT.

In nucleotides, the CDR3 is TGTGCCAGCAGCGTAGCGAGGGGGACGGTCTATGGCTACACCTTC. It is translated as CASSVARGTVYGYTF. V and J are TRBV9 and TRBJ1-2; tentative D call: TRBD1 (6 bases). V dropped 0 bases and J dropped 4 bases, with 13 bases sitting between them. The CDR3 spans 15 residues. Germline V gene sequence: CDR1 SGDLS, CDR2 YYNGEE.

The chain carries TRBV4-3 and TRBJ2-1; D may be TRBD1 (6 bases). Trimming left V 1 base short and J 9 bases short, with 16 bases between. This CDR3 is built from 15 residues. CDR1 is LGHNA and CDR2 is YSLEER in the germline V gene. The CDR3 spells CASSQGEPGVTEQFF. The CDR3 nucleotides read TGCGCCAGCAGCCAAGGGGAGCCAGGGGTTACTGAGCAGTTCTTC.

This sequence joins TRBV18 and TRBJ2-5, with 8 bases lining up with TRBD2. The ends lost 1 base at V and 0 bases at J; junction bases unmatched: 1. This CDR3 comprises 15 residues. Germline-derived CDR1 and CDR2 are KGHSH and LQKENI. CDR3: CASSPRAGDQETQYF. CDR3 in DNA: TGTGCCAGCTCACCACGAGCGGGGGACCAAGAGACCCAGTACTTC.